Each of the 28 T cell receptor beta chains below was sequenced from the same sample in a study of control samples from healthy donors and cancer patients. Profiling relied on immunoSEQ multiplex PCR, and the TCRdb table lists in-frame clones only, not all of them. The sample contains 110,000 or so clones, around nine tenths of which appear only once. Material for sequencing was blood. These receptors originate from a young man in good health.

This clone was observed a handful of times. The chain links TRBV5-1 to TRBJ2-7; 7 bases map to TRBD1. J was trimmed by 2 bases and V by 1 base; bases with no gene match: 3. The germline CDR1 and CDR2 sequences are SGHRS and YFSETQ. This CDR3 has 14 amino acids. CDR3 region: CASSLTGDPYEQYV. Here the CDR3 DNA reads TGCGCCAGCAGCTTGACAGGGGACCCCTACGAGCAGTACGTC.

CDR3 in amino acids: CASSLTSGNTGELFF. Written as DNA, the CDR3 is TGTGCCAGCAGCTTAACTAGCGGGAACACCGGGGAGCTGTTTTTT. The chain is built from TRBV7-9 and TRBJ2-2; 8 bases fit TRBD2. V dropped 2 bases and J dropped 1; count of bases not matched to a gene: 0. The CDR3 has 15 amino acids. The germline V gene encodes CDR1 SEHNR and CDR2 FQNEAQ (reference sequence).

J is TRBJ1-4 and V is TRBV5-4; D perhaps matches TRBD1 (6 bases). Germline lookup yields CDR1 SGHNT and CDR2 YYREEE (reference sequence). The CDR3 has 16 amino acids. Trimming pared 0 bases from V and 5 bases from J, leaving 14 bases between. CDR3 in amino acids: CASSLGGGRRNEKLFF. CDR3 coding DNA: TGTGCCAGCAGCTTGGGCGGGGGGCGGAGGAATGAAAAACTGTTTTTT.

V is TRBV7-2 and J is TRBJ1-5; 7 bases line up with TRBD1. Germline V gives CDR1 SGHTA, CDR2 FQGNSA. The trim removed 4 bases at V and 5 bases at J, leaving 2 bases unmatched. The CDR3 is 13 amino acids. CDR3 in amino acids: CASSSDRYQPQHF. The CDR3 bases are TGTGCCAGCAGCTCGGACAGGTATCAGCCCCAGCATTTT.

This chain connects TRBV14 to TRBJ1-6, with no clear D. The V gene lost 1 base and the J gene lost 6 bases, with 4 bases spanning the gap. CDR1 is SGHDN, CDR2 FVKESK, per germline. This CDR3 region has 13 residues. In nucleotides, the CDR3 is TGTGCCAGCAGCCAAGGGGGTAATTCACCCCTCCACTTT. It codes for CASSQGGNSPLHF.

This chain uses TRBV2 with TRBJ1-6; 9 bases align to TRBD1. The CDR3 extends over 15 amino acids. J gave up 7 bases and V 6 bases, and 7 bases lay outside the gene matches. The V gene's germline CDR1 is SNHLY and CDR2 FYNNEI. The CDR3 protein is CASSVTGGGNSPLHF. CDR3 nucleotide sequence: TGTGCCAGCAGCGTAACAGGGGGCGGAAATTCACCCCTCCACTTT.

The genes are TRBV25-1 and TRBJ1-5, with D uncertain. This CDR3 comprises 14 residues. Germline-derived CDR1 and CDR2 are MGHDK and SYGVNS. The V and J ends lost 2 bases and 3 bases respectively, with 8 bases between them. The CDR3 is CASSEQLVNQPQHF. The CDR3 bases are TGTGCCAGCAGTGAACAACTCGTCAATCAGCCCCAGCATTTT. Filled out from reference TRBV25-1 and TRBJ1-5, the complete variable domain reads EADIYQTPRYLVIGTGKKITLECSQTMGHDKMYWYQQDPGMELHLIHYSYGVNSTEKGDLSSESTVSRIRTEHFPLTLESARPSHTSQYLCASSEQLVNQPQHFGDGTRLSIL.

The chain carries TRBV5-1 and TRBJ1-4; D remains unclear. V was clipped by 2 bases and J by 1 base, with 6 bases between them. The CDR3 loop spans 14 amino acids. Germline V lookup: CDR1 SGHRS, CDR2 YFSETQ. Here the CDR3 DNA reads TGCGCCAGCAGCTTCGGAGGAACTAATGAAAAACTGTTTTTT. Amino acids: CASSFGGTNEKLFF.

CDR3 nucleotides: TGTGCCAGCACTAGACAGGGGGGGGAGCAGTACTTC. This encodes CASTRQGGEQYF. The gene calls are TRBV6-5 and TRBJ2-7; 9 bases agree with TRBD1. CDR1 is MNHEY, CDR2 SVGAGI, per germline. This CDR3 is built from 12 residues. The V gene end was trimmed by 7 bases and the J gene end by 7 bases; junction bases not matched to a gene: 5.

This clone has more than one count but fewer than ten. The CDR3 sequence is CASSVIQGGTPYNEQFF. The CDR3 coding sequence is TGTGCCAGCAGCGTTATACAGGGAGGAACTCCCTACAATGAGCAGTTCTTC. The genes are TRBV9 and TRBJ2-1; D is tentatively TRBD1 or TRBD2 (6 bases each). The CDR3 loop spans 17 amino acids. CDR1 is SGDLS, CDR2 YYNGEE, per germline. Trimming took 2 bases from V and 2 from J, leaving 17 bases between them.

This clone was seen just once. Other nucleotide sequences in the sample specify the same CDR3. This chain joins TRBV20-1 and TRBJ1-1, with D hard to call. CDR1 is DFQATT, CDR2 SNEGSKA, per germline (reference sequence). The germline V and J ends were trimmed by 6 bases and 0 bases, with 5 bases remaining between them. The CDR3 covers 11 residues. CDR3 coding DNA: TGCAGTGCCCCCTTGAACACTGAAGCTTTCTTT. Translation: CSAPLNTEAFF.

The chain links TRBV11-2 to TRBJ2-5; 7 nucleotides match TRBD2. The CDR3 is 13 amino acids. Looked up from germline, CDR1 is SGHAT and CDR2 is FQNNGV. V shed 4 bases and J 4 bases; nucleotides not matched to a gene: 3. The CDR3 reads CASSWRGRETQYF. In DNA form, the CDR3 reads TGTGCCAGCAGCTGGCGGGGGAGAGAGACCCAGTACTTC. Filled out from reference TRBV11-2 and TRBJ2-5, the complete variable domain reads EAGVAQSPRYKIIEKRQSVAFWCNPISGHATLYWYQQILGQGPKLLIQFQNNGVVDDSQLPKDRFSAERLKGVDSTLKIQPAKLEDSAVYLCASSWRGRETQYFGPGTRLLVL.

The V and J genes are TRBV4-2 and TRBJ1-4; D not resolved. The ends were cut back, 1 base at V and 8 bases at J, with 11 bases in the middle. The CDR3 length is 14 residues. Germline V gene lookup returns CDR1 LGHNA and CDR2 YNFKEQ. CDR3 loop: CASSQGAGGEKLFF. CDR3 coding DNA: TGTGCCAGCAGCCAAGGGGCAGGCGGGGAAAAACTGTTTTTT.

The rearrangement links TRBV7-9 to TRBJ2-7; D is ambiguous. The CDR3 contains 13 residues. Per germline, CDR1 SEHNR and CDR2 FQNEAQ (reference sequence). Trimming removed 2 bases at V and 6 bases at J, with 11 bases between. This CDR3 reads CASSLPLRGEQYF. The DNA for the CDR3 is TGTGCCAGCAGCTTACCACTACGAGGCGAGCAGTACTTC.

This chain joins TRBV12-5 and TRBJ1-1; D gene uncertain. Trimming cost V 8 bases and J 4 bases, with 14 bases left between them. Germline V CDR1 and CDR2: LGHNT, FRNRAP. CDR3 length: 13 amino acids. Here the CDR3 reads CASHIGFGTEAFF. The CDR3 DNA sequence: TGTGCTAGTCACATTGGGTTTGGCACTGAAGCTTTCTTT.

Points on this clone: One end of the junction fails to match germline, which may point to a read error. V usage is TRBV6-5 and J usage is TRBJ2-2; D may be TRBD2 (6 bases). CDR1 is MNHEY, CDR2 SVGAGI, per germline. This CDR3 has 12 residues. CDR3 DNA sequence: TGTGCCAGCAGCCCCGGACCCGGGGGGCTGTTTTTT. Its protein product is CASSPGPGGLFF.

The V call is TRBV12-5, the J call TRBJ2-1; D remains ambiguous. Per germline, CDR1 LGHNT and CDR2 FRNRAP. V dropped 5 bases and J dropped 4 bases, with 9 bases sitting between them. This CDR3 is built from 13 residues. CDR3 residues: CASGPNQYNEQFF. DNA for the CDR3: TGTGCTAGTGGTCCCAATCAATACAATGAGCAGTTCTTC.

V is TRBV15 and J is TRBJ2-7; D tentatively fits TRBD1 or TRBD2 (5 bases each). CDR3 length: 16 amino acids. Between the trimmed V and J ends, which lost 0 bases and 3 bases, there was a span of 15 bases. Germline lookup yields CDR1 LNHNV and CDR2 YYDKDF (reference sequence). The CDR3 spells CATSRDRGQGRYEQYF. CDR3 nucleotides: TGTGCCACCAGCAGAGATAGAGGGCAGGGCCGCTACGAGCAGTACTTC. The full variable domain, completed using reference TRBV15 and TRBJ2-7, is DAMVIQNPRYQVTQFGKPVTLSCSQTLNHNVMYWYQQKSSQAPKLLFHYYDKDFNNEADTPDNFQSRRPNTSFCFLDIRSPGLGDTAMYLCATSRDRGQGRYEQYFGPGTRLTVT.

The genes are TRBV19 and TRBJ2-2; possibly TRBD2 for D (5 bases). The V gene lost 1 base and the J gene lost 5 bases, with 11 bases spanning the gap. This CDR3 comprises 15 residues. Germline V gene sequence: CDR1 LNHDA, CDR2 SQIVND (reference sequence). CDR3: CASSIAQWETGELFF. CDR3 DNA: TGTGCCAGTAGTATAGCCCAGTGGGAGACCGGGGAGCTGTTTTTT.

The chain couples TRBV30 to TRBJ1-1, with 11 bases matching TRBD1. The germline CDR1 and CDR2 sequences are GTSNPN and SVGIG (reference sequence). V shed 3 bases and J 3 bases; nucleotides not matched to a gene: 9. The CDR3 consists of 16 residues. CDR3 amino acids: CAWRRTDRGPYTEAFF. CDR3 DNA: TGTGCCTGGAGGAGAACGGACAGGGGGCCTTACACTGAAGCTTTCTTT.

The chain joins TRBV19 to TRBJ1-6; D possibly corresponds to TRBD1 (5 bases). The CDR3 consists of 13 residues. Germline CDR1 LNHDA, CDR2 SQIVND (reference sequence). The V and J ends lost 5 bases and 10 bases respectively, with 12 bases between them. DNA for the CDR3: TGTGCCAGTAGTTCTGGGGGGAACTCACCCCTCCACTTT. The encoded protein is CASSSGGNSPLHF.

Only a few counts were recorded for this clone. This chain uses TRBV7-3 with TRBJ1-6; the D is unclear. The germline V gene encodes CDR1 SGHTA and CDR2 FQGTGA. Trimming left V 8 bases short and J 4 bases short, with 9 bases between. This CDR3 has 13 amino acids. DNA for the CDR3: TGTGCCAGCGGCCGGGAATATAATTCACCCCTCCACTTT. It translates to CASGREYNSPLHF.

The chain combines TRBV5-6 with TRBJ1-3; perhaps TRBD1 as D (5 bases). Germline CDR1 SGHDT, CDR2 YYEEEE. V was shortened by 7 bases and J by 4 bases, with 18 bases between the two germline ends. The CDR3 consists of 15 residues. The CDR3 is CASRPRGGRGNTIYF. CDR3 DNA sequence: TGTGCCAGCCGTCCCCGGGGGGGAAGAGGAAACACCATATATTTT.

The gene calls are TRBV23-1 and TRBJ1-5, with D perhaps matching TRBD1 (5 bases). Being an ORF, TRBV23-1 has a function that is uncertain. V was cut by 0 bases and J by 0 bases, with 9 bases left in between. The CDR3 spans 16 residues. The chain's CDR3 is CASSQSRDDSNQPQHF. For the CDR3, the DNA is TGCGCCAGCAGTCAATCGAGGGACGATAGCAATCAGCCCCAGCATTTT.

J is TRBJ2-6 and V is TRBV7-2, with D perhaps TRBD2 (5 bases). This CDR3 contains 17 residues. Trimming cost V 5 bases and J 0 bases, with 14 bases left between them. Looked up from germline, CDR1 is SGHTA and CDR2 is FQGNSA. The CDR3 protein is CASSPRLALSGANVLTF. CDR3 in DNA: TGTGCCAGCAGCCCCCGTCTAGCCCTCTCTGGGGCCAACGTCCTGACTTTC. The full variable domain, with the rest looked up from reference TRBV7-2 and TRBJ2-6, is GAGVSQSPSNKVTEKGKDVELRCDPISGHTALYWYRQSLGQGLEFLIYFQGNSAPDKSGLPSDRFSAERTGGSVSTLTIQRTQQEDSAVYLCASSPRLALSGANVLTFGAGSRLTVL.

The chain uses TRBV30 and TRBJ1-6, with D possibly being TRBD1 (5 bases). Germline values: CDR1 GTSNPN, CDR2 SVGIG (reference sequence). V shed 4 bases and J shed 0 bases, with 19 bases lying between them. The CDR3 is made up of 18 amino acids. The CDR3 nucleotides are TGTGCCTGGAACATCAATCTTGGAAGGGGCTCCTATAATTCACCCCTCCACTTT. The encoded protein is CAWNINLGRGSYNSPLHF.

On this clone: Other DNA sequences within the sample encode an identical CDR3. The V and J genes are TRBV2 and TRBJ1-1, with 7 bases that match TRBD1. The germline V gene has CDR1 SNHLY and CDR2 FYNNEI. The CDR3 spans 15 residues. V shed 3 bases and J 0 bases; nucleotides not matched to a gene: 4. CDR3: CASSDRGAMNTEAFF. Written as DNA, the CDR3 is TGTGCCAGCAGTGACAGGGGGGCTATGAACACTGAAGCTTTCTTT. Full variable domain (remainder filled in from reference TRBV2 and TRBJ1-1): EPEVTQTPSHQVTQMGQEVILRCVPISNHLYFYWYRQILGQKVEFLVSFYNNEISEKSEIFDDQFSVERPDGSNFTLKIRSTKLEDSAMYFCASSDRGAMNTEAFFGQGTRLTVV.

The table lists this clone with a few counts. The V call is TRBV3-1 (or the pseudogene TRBV3-2), the J call TRBJ2-1; TRBD2 is a possible D gene (6 bases). Germline V gives CDR1 LGHDT, CDR2 YNNKEL (reference sequence). Trimming took 4 bases from V and 5 from J, leaving 9 bases between them. The length of the CDR3 is 13 residues. The CDR3 DNA reads TGTGCCAGCAGCCGACGGGGGAACAATGAGCAGTTCTTC. Translation: CASSRRGNNEQFF.